This T cell receptor (beta chain) appears in the sequencing data of a study of T cell responses to AZD1222 COVID-19 vaccine. The study's findings and limits: Vaccine-related CD4 TCRs covered spike, predominating at 160-218 and 743-854. Reports say nearly half of spike-specific TCRs go after unmutated variant regions.

With 6 bases removed from V and 2 bases from J, the gap between germline ends came to 5 bases. The CDR3 has 11 residues. Generated by immunoSEQ multiplex PCR, the TCRdb table keeps only in-frame clones and is missing some. The sample records around 190,000 clones, approximately 86% being singletons. Comment on this clone: Its antigen is unknown.

The sample was peripheral blood, taken 28 days after the second AZD1222 dose. The receptor was derived from an adult who received the AZD1222 COVID-19 vaccine. The rearrangement links TRBV12-3 or TRBV12-4 to TRBJ2-7; no firm D call. CDR3 protein: CASSLTYEQYF. The CDR3 DNA sequence: TGTGCCAGCAGCTTGACCTACGAGCAGTACTTC.